What follows describes a single T cell receptor beta chain. Its antigen is currently not known. No base-level quality is on record; no much larger clone is a single base apart. Amplification of full-length TCR variable regions was done by 5' RACE PCR using constant-region reverse primers, and this step was followed by semi-nested PCR with Nested Universal Primer A. Using the ReliaPrep RNA Cell Miniprep System, total RNA was extracted, and the SMARTer RACE 5'/3' Kit was then used to reverse transcribe the RNA into 5'RACE-ready cDNA. An Illumina MiSeq was used to sequence the full-length TCR alpha and beta libraries, which had been barcoded with multiplex adaptors. In the source study's methods: For each of nine subset-tissue groups, sequencing data from the five patients were combined, and the groups were compared by unsupervised clustering of TCR gene usage. The Morisita-Horn index, with shared sequences weighted by their contribution to each repertoire, was used to calculate repertoire similarity. Using fastp at Q25 and MiXCR, TCRdb reprocessed the public reads and kept productive beta chains. Under each unique CDR3 protein, matching rows form one entry showing the most common genes and DNA. Here the V and J calls rest on TCRdb's processing, not on the authors' analysis. In all, the sample holds around 6,200 distinct CDR3 sequences, and roughly three fifths of those were seen once. In total, the top ten clones hold 12% of the sample.

The CDR3 runs 17 residues from the cysteine to the phenylalanine. Of all the DNA, just the CDR3 is kept, 51 bases in frame from base 1. CDR1 and CDR2 are drawn from the germline V gene: ENHRY, SYGVKD. Cut back by 2 bases and 9 bases, the V and J ends lie 23 bases apart. This sample was taken from a study (dated by TCRdb to between 2015 and 2017). Study-wide context: The study tested whether tumor-infiltrating Tregs in breast cancer are recruited from blood Tregs or converted in situ from other CD4+ T cell subsets.

The Miltenyi Naive CD4+ T Cell Isolation kit was used to purify naive CD4+ T cells, and Tregs were depleted with CD25 microbeads. Tregs, naive and memory CD4+ T cells from tumor, blood and ipsilateral draining lymph nodes of about five breast cancer patients underwent full-length TCR alpha and beta sequencing. Mononuclear cells from lymph nodes or 40 to 60 ml of peripheral blood were isolated by Ficoll density gradient centrifugation. FACS confirmed that the sorted cell populations were more than 90% pure. General study outcomes and caveats: The larger-cohort validation was restricted to a single TCR beta V-J rearrangement rather than whole repertoires. The TCR gene usage of tumor memory CD4+ T cells clustered together with blood and lymph node memory CD4+ cells and with lymph node naive CD4+ cells. The greatest overlap of tumor-infiltrating Treg TCR alpha and beta sequences was observed with tumor naive CD4+ T cells, followed by blood naive CD4+ T cells.

Sequencing was done on a sample of naive CD4+ T cells sorted from blood. In light of the paper, this sample's cell subset or site label describes: naive CD4+ T cells, CD4+CD45RA+CD25-. The rearranged chain carries TRBV10-3 and TRBJ2-1, with TRBD2 tentatively as D gene (6 bases match). The source is a female donor with breast cancer. Read as DNA, the sequence is TGTGCCATCAGTGAGGGGCCTTGGAGGGGAGTGTCATTTGAGCAGTTCTTC. Translated, it gives CAISEGPWRGVSFEQFF.